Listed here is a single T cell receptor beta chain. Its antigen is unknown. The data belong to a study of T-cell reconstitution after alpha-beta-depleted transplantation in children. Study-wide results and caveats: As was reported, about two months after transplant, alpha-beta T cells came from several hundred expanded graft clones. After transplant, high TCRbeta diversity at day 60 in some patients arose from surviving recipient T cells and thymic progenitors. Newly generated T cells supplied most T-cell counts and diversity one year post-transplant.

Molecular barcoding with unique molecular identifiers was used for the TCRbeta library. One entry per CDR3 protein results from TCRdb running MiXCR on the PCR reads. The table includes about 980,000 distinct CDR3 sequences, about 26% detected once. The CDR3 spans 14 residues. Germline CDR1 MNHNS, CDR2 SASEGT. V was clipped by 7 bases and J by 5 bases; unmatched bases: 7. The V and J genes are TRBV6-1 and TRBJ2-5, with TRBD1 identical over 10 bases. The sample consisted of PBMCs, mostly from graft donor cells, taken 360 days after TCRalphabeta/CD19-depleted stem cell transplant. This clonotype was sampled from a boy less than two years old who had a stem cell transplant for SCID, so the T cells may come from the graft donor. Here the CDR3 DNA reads TGTGCCAGCACCCTGACAGGGGGCTATGAGACCCAGTACTTC. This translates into CASTLTGGYETQYF.